This T cell receptor beta chain was sequenced for a study of vaccination and CD4 T cells after COVID-19. Points from the study as a whole: A nonsignificant median increase from about 20 to 38 SARS-CoV-2-reactive clonotypes was observed.

As concerns this clonotype: Its antigen is not identified. At one of its ends the junction is not consistent with the germline gene, which may arise from a read error.

Documented treatment: approximately 9-day PBMC culture with coronavirus spike peptide pools or control peptides (ViraFEST assay). Cultured CD4+ T-cell DNA underwent Oncomine TCR Beta short-read sequencing. Via MiXCR, TCRdb re-called the PCR reads, giving one row per CDR3 protein. The table includes about 14,000 distinct CDR3 sequences, around 59% detected once. The germline gives CDR1 SGHVS, CDR2 FQNEAQ. This CDR3 has 13 residues. The V and J genes are TRBV7-8 and TRBJ2-7, with D perhaps TRBD2 (5 bases). This TCR derives from a human donor who had recovered from COVID-19. The sample comprised CD4+ T cells from blood, cultured in vitro. CDR3 DNA sequence: TGTGCCAGCAGCTTAGAGTATCCGGGGTCTTCGGACTTC. Protein sequence: CASSLEYPGSSDF.